What follows are 19 T cell receptor beta chains derived from one specimen sequenced in a study of memory CD4+ T cells and cytomegalovirus serostatus. Single viable CD3+CD4+CD8-CD45RO+ cells were sorted as the memory CD4+ T cells. Some clones are missing from TCRdb's copy, which holds only in-frame ones; the method was immunoSEQ multiplex PCR. The sample yields around 40,000 clones, around three quarters seen once. What was sequenced was memory CD4+ T cells from blood. The receptors derive from an adult in good health and CMV-seronegative.

This clone showed up just once. V gene TRBV6-5 combines with J gene TRBJ1-1; D call uncertain. The CDR3 loop spans 14 amino acids. V lost 6 bases, J lost 2 bases, and 13 bases lay in between. The germline CDR1 and CDR2 sequences are MNHEY and SVGAGI. CDR3 in DNA: TGTGCCAGCAGGCGTGGAGGAATCAACACTGAAGCTTTCTTT. This codes for CASRRGGINTEAFF.

The rearrangement links TRBV19 to TRBJ2-1; 9 bases align to TRBD1. The germline V gene has CDR1 LNHDA and CDR2 SQIVND (reference sequence). V lost 5 bases and J lost 2; bases outside the gene matches: 10. This CDR3 comprises 17 residues. CDR3 region: CASSFYPGTGPYNEQFF. DNA of the CDR3: TGTGCCAGTAGTTTCTACCCCGGGACAGGGCCCTACAATGAGCAGTTCTTC.

As regards this clone: Other DNA sequences in the same sample also yield this CDR3. The J gene is TRBJ1-3, the V gene TRBV6-1, with D unclear. V was clipped by 1 base and J by 0 bases, with 4 bases between them. The CDR3 has 14 residues. Germline CDR1 reads MNHNS; CDR2 reads SASEGT. CDR3 in amino acids: CASSEGYSGNTIYF. The DNA of the CDR3 is TGTGCCAGCAGTGAAGGATACTCTGGAAACACCATATATTTT.

The CDR3: CASSIVLERLIAKNIQYF. In DNA, the CDR3 is TGTGCCAGTAGTATAGTTTTAGAGAGGTTGATAGCCAAAAACATTCAGTACTTC. The chain recombines TRBV19 with TRBJ2-4; D is unclear. The CDR3 loop spans 18 amino acids. Germline assignment: CDR1 LNHDA and CDR2 SQIVND (reference sequence). The V and J ends lost 1 base and 0 bases respectively, with 16 bases between them.

The rearrangement links TRBV5-8 to TRBJ1-1; no firm D call. Trimming removed 4 bases from V and 1 base from J, with 11 bases in between. Germline V gene data show CDR1 as SGHTS and CDR2 as YDEGEE. The CDR3 is 14 amino acids. The CDR3 DNA is TGTGCCAGCAGCCTAGGACCGGCGAACACTGAAGCTTTCTTT. Amino acids: CASSLGPANTEAFF.

The chain recombines TRBV7-3 with TRBJ2-1; tentative D call: TRBD2 (7 bases). Trimming left V 5 bases short and J 0 bases short, with 14 bases between. Germline V lookup: CDR1 SGHTA, CDR2 FQGTGA. The CDR3 is made up of 16 amino acids. In nucleotides, the CDR3 is TGTGCCAGCAGCCCTGGGAGGGGGAGCTCCTACAATGAGCAGTTCTTC. Translation gives CASSPGRGSSYNEQFF.

With respect to this clone: The sample has other DNA sequences that encode this CDR3 too. The chain joins TRBV9 to TRBJ1-2; TRBD1 is a possible D gene (5 bases). Per the germline V gene, CDR1 is SGDLS and CDR2 is YYNGEE. V lost 0 bases to trimming and J lost 2 bases, with 5 bases between them. The length of the CDR3 is 13 residues. The CDR3 here is CASSVEGNYGYTF. In DNA, the CDR3 is TGTGCCAGCAGCGTAGAGGGGAACTATGGCTACACCTTC. Full variable domain (rest looked up from reference TRBV9 and TRBJ1-2): DSGVTQTPKHLITATGQRVTLRCSPRSGDLSVYWYQQSLDQGLQFLIQYYNGEERAKGNILERFSAQQFPDLHSELNLSSLELGDSALYFCASSVEGNYGYTFGSGTRLTVV.

The rearrangement links TRBV10-1 to TRBJ1-2, with D possibly TRBD1 on 6 matching bases. V was shortened by 4 bases and J by 0 bases, with 21 bases between the two germline ends. Germline V gives CDR1 WNHNN, CDR2 SYGVQD (reference sequence). The CDR3 has 18 amino acids. The CDR3 region has the DNA TGCGCCAGCAGTGCGACCAGGGGTTGTATAGTCGCTAACTATGGCTACACCTTC. It translates to CASSATRGCIVANYGYTF.

V usage is TRBV7-6 and J usage is TRBJ2-2; TRBD2 might be the D (7 bases). V was shortened by 5 bases and J by 5 bases, with 18 bases between the two germline ends. The CDR3 is made up of 16 amino acids. Germline CDR1 SGHVS, CDR2 FNYEAQ. The CDR3 sequence is CASSRRGAAGTGELFF. In DNA, the CDR3 is TGTGCCAGCAGCCGTCGGGGGGCGGCGGGGACCGGGGAGCTGTTTTTT.

In its sample, this clone was seen once. This rearrangement joins TRBV5-8 to TRBJ2-3; D remains ambiguous. The germline V gene encodes CDR1 SGHTS and CDR2 YDEGEE. Between the trimmed V and J ends, which lost 0 bases and 4 bases, there was a span of 12 bases. The CDR3 is 15 residues long. The CDR3 sequence: CASSLVLSYADTQYF. Here the CDR3 DNA reads TGTGCCAGCAGCTTGGTCCTATCGTATGCAGATACGCAGTATTTT.

The chain carries TRBV5-1 and TRBJ2-1, with D perhaps matching TRBD2 (7 bases). CDR1 and CDR2 (germline): SGHRS, YFSETQ. The ends were cut back, 4 bases at V and 7 bases at J, with 15 bases in the middle. The CDR3 runs to 14 residues. The CDR3 nucleotides read TGCGCCAGCAGCCGTGGGGGGGCCGGGAATGAGCAGTTCTTC. Protein: CASSRGGAGNEQFF.

The chain combines TRBV5-6 with TRBJ2-1; possibly TRBD2 for D (6 bases). V lost 4 bases to trimming and J lost 8 bases, with 13 bases between them. Looked up from germline, CDR1 is SGHDT and CDR2 is YYEEEE. This CDR3 has 13 residues. The CDR3, as DNA: TGTGCCAGCAGCGAGTGGGACTCGGATGAGCAGTTCTTC. Its protein is CASSEWDSDEQFF.

The chain is built from TRBV7-2 and TRBJ1-1, with D perhaps matching TRBD1 (5 bases). V was trimmed by 5 bases and J by 11 bases, leaving 15 bases between them. Per the germline V gene, CDR1 is SGHTA and CDR2 is FQGNSA. This CDR3 contains 12 residues. The CDR3 DNA is TGTGCCAGCAGCCCCGAGCGGGGCTCGGCTTTCTTT. It encodes CASSPERGSAFF.

This chain links TRBV30 with TRBJ2-4; D is perhaps TRBD2 (5 bases). The CDR3 contains 13 residues. Per germline, CDR1 GTSNPN and CDR2 SVGIG (reference sequence). Between the trimmed V and J ends, which lost 3 bases and 3 bases, there was a span of 9 bases. The CDR3 DNA follows: TGTGCCTGGAGGGACTTTGGCAAAAACATTCAGTACTTC. It translates to CAWRDFGKNIQYF.

J is TRBJ2-7 and V is TRBV18; 11 bases are shared with TRBD2. The V gene's germline CDR1 is KGHSH and CDR2 LQKENI. This CDR3 has 16 amino acids. With 0 bases clipped from V and 2 bases from J, the junction kept 3 bases outside the gene matches. Written as DNA, the CDR3 is TGTGCCAGCTCACCACCAACTAGCGGGGGAACCTACGAGCAGTACTTC. This gives the protein CASSPPTSGGTYEQYF.

This chain uses TRBV11-2 with TRBJ2-7; D remains ambiguous. The V end was cut by 1 base, the J end by 6 bases, with 4 bases between. The CDR3 runs to 11 residues. Germline lookup yields CDR1 SGHAT and CDR2 FQNNGV. In DNA, the CDR3 is TGTGCCAGCAGCTTAGTTGCCGAGCAGTACTTC. Amino acid sequence: CASSLVAEQYF.

A single count supports this clone. The gene calls are TRBV11-2 and TRBJ2-4; a possible D gene is TRBD1 (5 bases). The CDR3 sequence is 14 residues long. Germline-derived CDR1 and CDR2 are SGHAT and FQNNGV. Trimming removed 0 bases from V and 6 bases from J, with 9 bases in between. CDR3 coding DNA: TGTGCCAGCAGCTTAGAAAGGCAGGGAAACATTCAGTACTTC. This codes for CASSLERQGNIQYF.

The chain joins TRBV18 to TRBJ2-1, with D perhaps TRBD1 or TRBD2 (6 bases each). The CDR3 extends over 15 amino acids. Germline assignment: CDR1 KGHSH and CDR2 LQKENI. Trimming removed 2 bases at V and 7 bases at J, with 15 bases between. The DNA of the CDR3 is TGTGCCAGCTCACCAATTTCGGGGGCGCGTAATGAGCAGTTCTTC. Its protein product is CASSPISGARNEQFF.

The V call is TRBV6-1, the J call TRBJ1-6, with D possibly being TRBD1 (5 bases). CDR1 is MNHNS and CDR2 is SASEGT in the germline V gene. Trimming shortened V by 2 bases and J by 0 bases, and 17 bases separated the two germline ends. This CDR3 contains 19 residues. The CDR3 here is CASSEREGYSGSYNSPLHF. Here the CDR3 DNA reads TGTGCCAGCAGTGAAAGGGAGGGGTATTCGGGCTCCTATAATTCACCCCTCCACTTT.